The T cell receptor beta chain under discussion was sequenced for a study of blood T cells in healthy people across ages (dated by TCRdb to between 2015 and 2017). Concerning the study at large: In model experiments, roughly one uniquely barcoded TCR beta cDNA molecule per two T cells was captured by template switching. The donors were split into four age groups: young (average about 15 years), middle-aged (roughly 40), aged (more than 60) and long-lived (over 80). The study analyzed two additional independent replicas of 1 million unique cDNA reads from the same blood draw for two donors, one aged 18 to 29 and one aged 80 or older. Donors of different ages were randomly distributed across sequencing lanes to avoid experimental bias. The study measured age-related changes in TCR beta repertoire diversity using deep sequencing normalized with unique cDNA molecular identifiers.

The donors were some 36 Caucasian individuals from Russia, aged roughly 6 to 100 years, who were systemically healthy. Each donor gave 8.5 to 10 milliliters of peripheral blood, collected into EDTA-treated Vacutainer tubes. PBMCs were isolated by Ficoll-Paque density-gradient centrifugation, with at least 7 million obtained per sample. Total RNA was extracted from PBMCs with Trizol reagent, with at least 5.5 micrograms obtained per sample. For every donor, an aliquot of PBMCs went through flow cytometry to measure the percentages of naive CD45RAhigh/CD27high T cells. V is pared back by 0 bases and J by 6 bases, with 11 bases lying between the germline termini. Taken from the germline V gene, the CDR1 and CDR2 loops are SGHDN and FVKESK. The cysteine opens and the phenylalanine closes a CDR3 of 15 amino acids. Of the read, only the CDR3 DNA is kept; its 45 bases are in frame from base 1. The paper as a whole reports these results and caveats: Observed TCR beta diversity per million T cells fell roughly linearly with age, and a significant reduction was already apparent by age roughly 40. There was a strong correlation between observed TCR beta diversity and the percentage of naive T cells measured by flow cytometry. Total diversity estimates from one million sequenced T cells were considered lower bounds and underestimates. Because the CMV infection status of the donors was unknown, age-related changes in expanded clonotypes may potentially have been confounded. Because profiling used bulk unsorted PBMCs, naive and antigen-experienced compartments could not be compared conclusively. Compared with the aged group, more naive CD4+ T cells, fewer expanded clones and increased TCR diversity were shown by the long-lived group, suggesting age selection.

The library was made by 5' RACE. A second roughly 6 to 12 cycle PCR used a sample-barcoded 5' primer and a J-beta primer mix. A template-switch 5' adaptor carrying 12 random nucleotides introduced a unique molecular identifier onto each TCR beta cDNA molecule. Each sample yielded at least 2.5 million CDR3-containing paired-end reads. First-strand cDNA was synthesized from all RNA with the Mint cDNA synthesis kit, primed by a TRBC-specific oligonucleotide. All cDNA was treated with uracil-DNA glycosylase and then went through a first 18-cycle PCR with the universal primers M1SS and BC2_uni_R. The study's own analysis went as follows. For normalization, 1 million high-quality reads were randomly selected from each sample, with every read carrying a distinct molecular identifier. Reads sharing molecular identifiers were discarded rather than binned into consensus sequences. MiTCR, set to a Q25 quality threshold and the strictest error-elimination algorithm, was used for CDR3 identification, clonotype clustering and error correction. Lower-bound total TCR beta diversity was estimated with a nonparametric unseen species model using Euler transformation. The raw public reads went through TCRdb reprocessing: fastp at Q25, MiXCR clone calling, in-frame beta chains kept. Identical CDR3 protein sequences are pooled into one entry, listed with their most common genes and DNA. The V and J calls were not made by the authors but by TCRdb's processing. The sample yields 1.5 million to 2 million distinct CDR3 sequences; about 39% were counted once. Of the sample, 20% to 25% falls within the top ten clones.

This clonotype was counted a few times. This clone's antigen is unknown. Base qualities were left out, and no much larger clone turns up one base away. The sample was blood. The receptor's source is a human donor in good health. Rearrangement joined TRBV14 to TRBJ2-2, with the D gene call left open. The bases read TGTGCCAGCAGCCAAGAAGGGCAGGTGTCCGGGGAGCTGTTTTTT. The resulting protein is CASSQEGQVSGELFF.